These 10 T cell receptor beta chains were all obtained from the same sample, sequenced in a study of T cells in localized non-small cell lung cancer. The repertoire was sequenced with immunoSEQ multiplex PCR; TCRdb's copy has only in-frame clones and lacks some. Of about 16,000 clones in the sample, nearly 90% were seen once. This specimen was peripheral blood mononuclear cells, taken before any cancer treatment. The receptor set was obtained from a woman aged 35-75 years with stage III lung adenocarcinoma.

The chain couples TRBV7-6 to TRBJ2-5; no clear D gene. The germline CDR1 and CDR2 sequences are SGHVS and FNYEAQ. This CDR3 comprises 17 residues. The V and J ends lost 5 bases and 2 bases respectively, with 21 bases between them. CDR3 nucleotides: TGTGCCAGCAGCCTATCCCCGGTGGGTTTAGGGCAAGAGACCCAGTACTTC. It yields the protein CASSLSPVGLGQETQYF.

Regarding this clone: The germline gene is not matched at one end of the junction; a read error may be the cause. V and J are TRBV7-2 and TRBJ2-1, with D perhaps matching TRBD2 (6 bases). This CDR3 comprises 16 residues. Germline V gives CDR1 SGHTA, CDR2 FQGNSA. DNA of the CDR3: TGTGCCAGCAGCCTAGCTCTGGGACTCGAACTGGGTGAGCAGTTCTTC. Translating it yields CASSLALGLELGEQFF.

The CDR3 region is CASSQLLRGPSGNTIYF. The DNA for the CDR3 is TGTGCCAGCAGCCAACTTTTGAGGGGCCCCTCTGGAAACACCATATATTTT. The chain is built from TRBV4-2 and TRBJ1-3; possibly TRBD1 for D (5 bases). Germline values: CDR1 LGHNA, CDR2 YNFKEQ. V was pared by 2 bases and J by 0 bases, with 14 bases between. This CDR3 region has 17 residues.

The chain couples TRBV27 to TRBJ2-6, with unresolved D. Trimming removed 2 bases at V and 4 bases at J, with 3 bases between. The CDR3 runs 13 residues. The germline V gene encodes CDR1 MNHEY and CDR2 SMNVEV (reference sequence). CDR3 region: CASSLAGANVLTF. Written as DNA, the CDR3 is TGTGCCAGCAGTTTAGCAGGGGCCAACGTCCTGACTTTC.

V and J are TRBV6-1 and TRBJ1-5; D remains ambiguous. The CDR3 spans 15 residues. Trimming shortened V by 1 base and J by 3 bases, and 10 bases separated the two germline ends. Germline V lookup: CDR1 MNHNS, CDR2 SASEGT. This CDR3 is CASSEGVRSNQPQHF. CDR3 nucleotides: TGTGCCAGCAGTGAAGGGGTCAGGTCCAATCAGCCCCAGCATTTT.

The chain carries TRBV5-4 and TRBJ2-2; D call uncertain. Trimming removed 0 bases from V and 4 bases from J, with 4 bases in between. Germline V gene lookup returns CDR1 SGHNT and CDR2 YYREEE (reference sequence). The CDR3 sequence is 13 residues long. The CDR3 here is CASSLDFTGELFF. The DNA for the CDR3 is TGTGCCAGCAGCTTGGATTTCACCGGGGAGCTGTTTTTT. Filled out from reference TRBV5-4 and TRBJ2-2, the complete variable domain reads ETGVTQSPTHLIKTRGQQVTLRCSSQSGHNTVSWYQQALGQGPQFIFQYYREEENGRGNFPPRFSGLQFPNYSSELNVNALELDDSALYLCASSLDFTGELFFGEGSRLTVL.

The chain couples TRBV15 to TRBJ1-4; D not certain. Germline V lookup: CDR1 LNHNV, CDR2 YYDKDF (reference sequence). V was pared by 2 bases and J by 3 bases, with 13 bases between. The CDR3 length is 16 residues. The CDR3 coding sequence is TGTGCCACCAGCAGACGCAGTCGAGTGGCTAATGAAAAACTGTTTTTT. This codes for CATSRRSRVANEKLFF.

The V call is TRBV6-5, the J call TRBJ2-3; D tentatively reads TRBD1 or TRBD2 (5 bases each). The CDR3 has 15 amino acids. Germline loops: CDR1 MNHEY, CDR2 SVGAGI. Trimming stripped 6 bases from V and 2 bases from J, with 15 bases between. CDR3 loop: CASSPGDGPTDTQYF. The CDR3 nucleotides are TGTGCCAGCAGCCCTGGGGACGGGCCCACAGATACGCAGTATTTT.

CDR3 residues: CASSPIRGLINPSEAFF. As DNA, the CDR3 is TGTGCCAGCAGCCCGATCAGGGGGCTCATAAACCCTTCTGAAGCTTTCTTT. V is TRBV28 and J is TRBJ1-1; 8 nucleotides agree with TRBD1. With 6 bases clipped from V and 6 bases from J, the junction kept 18 bases outside the gene matches. CDR1 is MDHEN and CDR2 is SYDVKM in the germline V gene. The CDR3 totals 17 residues.

The chain combines TRBV5-5 with TRBJ1-6; weak D call: TRBD1 (6 bases). Germline lookup yields CDR1 SGHKS and CDR2 YYEKEE (reference sequence). This CDR3 is 15 amino acids long. Trimming left V 4 bases short and J 7 bases short, with 15 bases between. CDR3 nucleotide sequence: TGTGCCAGCAGCCCCGCCGGGACAATGAATTCACCCCTCCACTTT. It specifies CASSPAGTMNSPLHF.